This T cell receptor (beta chain) was documented in a study of siplizumab effects on memory and regulatory T cells. CDR3 length: 16 residues. The ends were cut back, 1 base at V and 7 bases at J, with 17 bases in the middle. The germline CDR1 and CDR2 sequences are MGHRA and YSYEKL. Profiling relied on immunoSEQ multiplex PCR, and the TCRdb table lists in-frame clones only, not all of them. The repertoire includes over 90,000 clones, roughly 92% of them detected once, and more than 0.95% sits in the top ten. The chain recombines TRBV4-1 with TRBJ2-1; D is ambiguous. The source material was CD4+ T cells sorted from blood. The TCR originated in a human donor in good health. CDR3 nucleotides: TGCGCCAGCAGCCAAGGGACCGCGCGATCCCGTAATGAGCAGTTCTTC. It translates to CASSQGTARSRNEQFF.